This is a list of T cell receptor beta chains from one sample in a study of siplizumab effects on memory and regulatory T cells. Profiling relied on immunoSEQ multiplex PCR, and the TCRdb table lists in-frame clones only, not all of them. The sample holds around 77,000 clones, roughly nine tenths seen once. The sample consisted of CD8+ T cells sorted from blood. These receptor sequences come from a human donor in good health. The CDR3 runs from the conserved cysteine through the conserved F or W. D genes are given only for firm matches. Clone size appears in some rows only: once, few, many, or a class for an expanded clone.

D: NA
length: 11
size: NA
J: TRBJ2-7
V: TRBV6-5
CDR3: CASVRGLEQYF
DNA: TGTGCCAGCGTTCGGGGGCTCGAGCAGTACTTC

D: NA
length: 15
size: NA
J: TRBJ2-5
V: TRBV7-9
CDR3: CASSPAGRYQETQYF
DNA: TGTGCCAGCAGCCCCGCCGGCAGATACCAAGAGACCCAGTACTTC

D: NA
length: 14
size: NA
J: TRBJ2-5
V: TRBV9
CDR3: CASSVGGRQETQYF
DNA: TGTGCCAGCAGCGTAGGGGGTCGCCAAGAGACCCAGTACTTC

D: NA
length: 12
size: NA
J: TRBJ2-2
V: TRBV2
CDR3: CASTESVGELFF
DNA: TGTGCCAGCACCGAGTCGGTCGGGGAGCTGTTTTTT

D: NA
length: 15
size: NA
J: TRBJ1-2
V: TRBV7-9
CDR3: CASSRAGRDLYGYTF
DNA: TGTGCCAGCAGCCGCGCTGGCAGGGACCTCTATGGCTACACCTTC

D: NA
length: 14
size: once
J: TRBJ2-1
V: TRBV5-1
CDR3: CASSPGQLYNEQFF
DNA: TGCGCCAGCAGCCCTGGACAGCTCTACAATGAGCAGTTCTTC

D: NA
length: 14
size: once
J: TRBJ2-5
V: TRBV7-8
CDR3: CACGPYSSWETQYF
DNA: TGTGCCTGCGGGCCGTACAGCTCTTGGGAGACCCAGTACTTC

D: NA
length: 12
size: NA
J: TRBJ2-1
V: TRBV30
CDR3: CASPSYRERKFF
DNA: TGTGCCTCCCCGTCTTACCGGGAGCGTAAGTTCTTC

D: NA
length: 14
size: NA
J: TRBJ2-1
V: TRBV19
CDR3: CASQAPSSYNEQFF
DNA: TGTGCCAGTCAAGCCCCGAGCTCCTACAATGAGCAGTTCTTC

D: NA
length: 13
size: NA
J: TRBJ2-7
V: TRBV6-5
CDR3: CASSEWTSYEQYF
DNA: TGTGCCAGCAGTGAATGGACCTCCTACGAGCAGTACTTC

D: NA
length: 16
size: NA
J: TRBJ2-7
V: TRBV2
CDR3: CASSEATGTGSYEQYF
DNA: TGTGCCAGCAGTGAAGCGACAGGCACAGGGTCCTACGAGCAGTACTTC

D: NA
length: 10
size: NA
J: TRBJ1-1
V: TRBV29-1
CDR3: CSVEEGDGFF
DNA: TGCAGCGTTGAGGAGGGGGATGGTTTCTTT

D: NA
length: 12
size: NA
J: TRBJ2-7
V: TRBV7-9
CDR3: CASSPPAPEQYF
DNA: TGTGCCAGCAGCCCCCCCGCCCCTGAGCAGTACTTC

D: NA
length: 12
size: few
J: TRBJ1-1
V: TRBV5-4
CDR3: CASTMTGTEAFF
DNA: TGTGCCAGCACCATGACGGGGACTGAAGCTTTCTTT

D: TRBD1
length: 15
size: NA
J: TRBJ2-2
V: TRBV27
CDR3: CASSSEMTGPGELFF
DNA: TGTGCCAGCAGTTCAGAGATGACAGGGCCCGGGGAGCTGTTTTTT

D: NA
length: 14
size: NA
J: TRBJ1-1
V: TRBV5-1
CDR3: CASSLYSENTEAFF
DNA: TGCGCCAGCAGCTTGTATTCCGAGAACACTGAAGCTTTCTTT

D: NA
length: 11
size: NA
J: TRBJ1-2
V: TRBV2
CDR3: CASGGVVGYTF
DNA: TGTGCCAGCGGGGGGGTAGTTGGCTACACCTTC

D: NA
length: 14
size: NA
J: TRBJ2-1
V: TRBV4-1
CDR3: CASSQGLGHNEQFF
DNA: TGCGCCAGCAGCCAAGGACTAGGACACAATGAGCAGTTCTTC

D: TRBD1
length: 13
size: NA
J: TRBJ2-5
V: TRBV7-9
CDR3: CASSLGTGETQYF
DNA: TGTGCCAGCAGCTTAGGGACAGGGGAGACCCAGTACTTC

D: NA
length: 14
size: NA
J: TRBJ2-1
V: TRBV27
CDR3: CASSYQGSGNEQFF
DNA: TGTGCCAGCAGTTATCAGGGAAGTGGTAATGAGCAGTTCTTC

D: NA
length: 16
size: NA
J: TRBJ2-1
V: TRBV7-9
CDR3: CASSPERAELYNEQFF
DNA: TGTGCCAGCAGCCCGGAGAGGGCAGAGCTATACAATGAGCAGTTCTTC

D: TRBD2
length: 13
size: NA
J: TRBJ2-2
V: TRBV30
CDR3: CAWSVTSDGELFF
DNA: TGTGCCTGGAGTGTTACTAGCGACGGGGAGCTGTTTTTT

D: NA
length: 14
size: NA
J: TRBJ2-1
V: TRBV11-2
CDR3: CASSFEGGNNEQFF
DNA: TGTGCCAGCAGCTTTGAGGGGGGGAACAATGAGCAGTTCTTC

D: TRBD2
length: 15
size: NA
J: TRBJ2-1
V: TRBV6-7
CDR3: CASRTSGMKSDEQFF
DNA: TGTGCCAGCAGGACTAGCGGGATGAAATCCGATGAGCAGTTCTTC

D: TRBD1
length: 15
size: NA
J: TRBJ1-4
V: TRBV9
CDR3: CASSGSGTGYRKLFF
DNA: TGTGCCAGCAGCGGCTCCGGGACAGGCTATAGGAAACTGTTTTTT

D: NA
length: 13
size: NA
J: TRBJ2-7
V: TRBV9
CDR3: CASSPDRSTEQYF
DNA: TGTGCCAGCAGCCCGGACCGTTCGACCGAGCAGTACTTC

D: TRBD2
length: 16
size: NA
J: TRBJ2-3
V: TRBV7-3
CDR3: CASSYEREFRTDTQYF
DNA: TGTGCCAGCAGTTATGAGCGGGAGTTTCGCACAGATACGCAGTATTTT

D: NA
length: 9
size: NA
J: TRBJ1-1
V: TRBV5-8
CDR3: CASSPPAFF
DNA: TGTGCCAGCAGCCCGCCAGCTTTCTTT

D: NA
length: 14
size: NA
J: TRBJ1-4
V: TRBV6-1
CDR3: CASSLSRSNEKLFF
DNA: TGTGCCAGCAGTTTGTCGCGGTCTAATGAAAAACTGTTTTTT

D: TRBD1
length: 13
size: NA
J: TRBJ1-2
V: TRBV19
CDR3: CASSWDSYYGYTF
DNA: TGTGCCAGTAGTTGGGACAGTTACTATGGCTACACCTTC

D: NA
length: 16
size: NA
J: TRBJ2-7
V: TRBV19
CDR3: CASSSSAFSSRYEQYF
DNA: TGTGCCAGTAGTTCCTCGGCGTTCAGTAGCCGATACGAGCAGTACTTC